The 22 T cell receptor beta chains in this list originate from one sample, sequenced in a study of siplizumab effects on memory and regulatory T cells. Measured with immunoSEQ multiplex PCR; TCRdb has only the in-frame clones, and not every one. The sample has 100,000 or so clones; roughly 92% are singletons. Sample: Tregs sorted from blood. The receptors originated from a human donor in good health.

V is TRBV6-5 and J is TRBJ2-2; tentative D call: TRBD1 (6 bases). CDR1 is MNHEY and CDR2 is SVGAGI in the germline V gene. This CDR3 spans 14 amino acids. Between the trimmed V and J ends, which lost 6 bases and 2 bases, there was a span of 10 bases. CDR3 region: CASRGAPNTGELFF. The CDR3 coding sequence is TGTGCCAGCAGGGGGGCGCCCAACACCGGGGAGCTGTTTTTT.

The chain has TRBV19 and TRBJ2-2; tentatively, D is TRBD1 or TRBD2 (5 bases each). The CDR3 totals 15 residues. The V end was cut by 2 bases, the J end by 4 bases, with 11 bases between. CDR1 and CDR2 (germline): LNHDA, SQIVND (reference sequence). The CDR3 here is CASSIHGAGTGELFF. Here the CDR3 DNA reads TGTGCCAGTAGTATACACGGGGCAGGCACCGGGGAGCTGTTTTTT.

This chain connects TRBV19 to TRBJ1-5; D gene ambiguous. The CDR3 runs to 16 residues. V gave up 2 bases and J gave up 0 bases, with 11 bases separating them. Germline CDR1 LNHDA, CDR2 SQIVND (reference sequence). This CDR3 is CASSISSANSNQPQHF. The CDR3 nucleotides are TGTGCCAGTAGTATATCCAGCGCGAATAGCAATCAGCCCCAGCATTTT. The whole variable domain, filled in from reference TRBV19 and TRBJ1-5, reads DGGITQSPKYLFRKEGQNVTLSCEQNLNHDAMYWYRQDPGQGLRLIYYSQIVNDFQKGDIAEGYSVSREKKESFPLTVTSAQKNPTAFYLCASSISSANSNQPQHFGDGTRLSIL.

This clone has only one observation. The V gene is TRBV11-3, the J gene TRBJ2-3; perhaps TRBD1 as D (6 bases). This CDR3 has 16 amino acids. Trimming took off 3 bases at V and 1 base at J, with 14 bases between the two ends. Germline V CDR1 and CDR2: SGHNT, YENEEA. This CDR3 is CASSFRDNVGTDTQYF. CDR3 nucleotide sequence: TGTGCCAGCAGCTTTAGGGACAACGTTGGCACAGATACGCAGTATTTT.

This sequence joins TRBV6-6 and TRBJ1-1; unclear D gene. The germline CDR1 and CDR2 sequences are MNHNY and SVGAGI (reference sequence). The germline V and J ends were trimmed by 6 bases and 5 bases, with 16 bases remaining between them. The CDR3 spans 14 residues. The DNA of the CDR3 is TGTGCCAGCAGAAAAGGGTGGCTAGGGACTGAAGCTTTCTTT. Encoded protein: CASRKGWLGTEAFF.

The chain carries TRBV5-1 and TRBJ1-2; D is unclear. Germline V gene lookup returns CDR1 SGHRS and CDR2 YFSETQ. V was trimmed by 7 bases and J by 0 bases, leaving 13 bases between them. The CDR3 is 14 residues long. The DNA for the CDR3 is TGCGCCAGCGGACCGGACGTCGCTAACTATGGCTACACCTTC. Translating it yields CASGPDVANYGYTF.

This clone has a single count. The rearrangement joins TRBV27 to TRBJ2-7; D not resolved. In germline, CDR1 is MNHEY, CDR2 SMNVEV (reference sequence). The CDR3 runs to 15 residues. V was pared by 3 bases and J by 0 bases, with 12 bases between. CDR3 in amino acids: CASSLAGYGSYEQYF. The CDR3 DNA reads TGTGCCAGCAGTTTGGCTGGGTACGGCTCCTACGAGCAGTACTTC.

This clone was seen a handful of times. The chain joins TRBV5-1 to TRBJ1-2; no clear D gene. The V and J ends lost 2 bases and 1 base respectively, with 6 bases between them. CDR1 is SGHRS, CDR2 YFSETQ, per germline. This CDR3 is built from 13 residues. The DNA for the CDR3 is TGCGCCAGCAGCTTTACAGATAACTATGGCTACACCTTC. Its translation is CASSFTDNYGYTF.

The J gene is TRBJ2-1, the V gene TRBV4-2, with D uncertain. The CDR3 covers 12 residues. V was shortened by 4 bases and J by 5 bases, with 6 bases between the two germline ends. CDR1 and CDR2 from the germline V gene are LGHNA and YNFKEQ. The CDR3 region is CASSLVNNEQFF. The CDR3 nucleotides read TGTGCCAGCAGCCTAGTTAACAATGAGCAGTTCTTC.

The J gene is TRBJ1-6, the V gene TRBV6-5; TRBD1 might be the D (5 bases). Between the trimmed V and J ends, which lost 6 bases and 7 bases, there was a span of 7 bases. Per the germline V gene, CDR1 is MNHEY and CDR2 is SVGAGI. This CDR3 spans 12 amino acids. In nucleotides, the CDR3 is TGTGCCAGCAGATCAGGGAATTCACCCCTCCACTTT. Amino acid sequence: CASRSGNSPLHF.

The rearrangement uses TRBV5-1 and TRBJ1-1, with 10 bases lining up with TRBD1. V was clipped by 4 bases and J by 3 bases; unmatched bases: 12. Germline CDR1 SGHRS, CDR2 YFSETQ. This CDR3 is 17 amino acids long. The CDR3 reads CASSHVRDRGGDTEAFF. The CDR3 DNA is TGCGCCAGCAGCCACGTGCGGGACAGGGGAGGGGACACTGAAGCTTTCTTT.

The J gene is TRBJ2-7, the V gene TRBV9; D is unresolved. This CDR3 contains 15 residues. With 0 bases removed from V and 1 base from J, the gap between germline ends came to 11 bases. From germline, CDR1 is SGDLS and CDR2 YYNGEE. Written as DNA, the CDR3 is TGTGCCAGCAGCGTAGGTCCGGTCTCTTCCTACGAGCAGTACTTC. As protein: CASSVGPVSSYEQYF.

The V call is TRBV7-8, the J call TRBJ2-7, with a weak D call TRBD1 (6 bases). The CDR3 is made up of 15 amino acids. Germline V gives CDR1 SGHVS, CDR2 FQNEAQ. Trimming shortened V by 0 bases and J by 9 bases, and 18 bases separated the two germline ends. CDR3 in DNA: TGTGCCAGCAGCTTAGCAACGGGTTACAGGGAACGGCAGTACTTC. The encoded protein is CASSLATGYRERQYF.

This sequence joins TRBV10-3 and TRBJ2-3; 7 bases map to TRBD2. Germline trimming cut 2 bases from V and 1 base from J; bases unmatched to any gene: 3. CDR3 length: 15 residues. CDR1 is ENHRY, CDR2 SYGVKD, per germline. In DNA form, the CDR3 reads TGTGCCATCAGTGAGGGTCTAGCGGGCACAGATACGCAGTATTTT. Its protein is CAISEGLAGTDTQYF.

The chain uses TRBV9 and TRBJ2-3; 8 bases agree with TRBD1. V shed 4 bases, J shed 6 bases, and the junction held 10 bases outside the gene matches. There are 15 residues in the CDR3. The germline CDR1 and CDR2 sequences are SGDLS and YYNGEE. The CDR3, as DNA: TGTGCCAGCAGCTCGAGGACAGGGAATTTGGATACGCAGTATTTT. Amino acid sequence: CASSSRTGNLDTQYF.

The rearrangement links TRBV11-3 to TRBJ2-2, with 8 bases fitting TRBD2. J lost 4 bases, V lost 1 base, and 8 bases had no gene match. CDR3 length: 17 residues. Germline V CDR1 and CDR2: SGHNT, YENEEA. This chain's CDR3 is CASSLAIAGGGTGELFF. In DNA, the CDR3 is TGTGCCAGCAGCTTAGCAATTGCGGGAGGTGGCACCGGGGAGCTGTTTTTT.

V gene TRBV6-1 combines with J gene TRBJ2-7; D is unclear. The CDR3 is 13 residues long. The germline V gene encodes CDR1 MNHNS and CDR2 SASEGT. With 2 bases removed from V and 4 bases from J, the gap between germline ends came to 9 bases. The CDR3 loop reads CASSEITAYEQYF. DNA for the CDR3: TGTGCCAGCAGTGAAATTACGGCTTACGAGCAGTACTTC.

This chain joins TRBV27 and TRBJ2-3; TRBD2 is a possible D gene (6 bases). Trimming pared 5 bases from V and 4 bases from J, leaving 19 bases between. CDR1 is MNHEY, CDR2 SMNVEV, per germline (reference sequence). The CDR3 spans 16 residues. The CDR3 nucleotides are TGTGCCAGCAGTCCCCTGCCCCCTAGCGTGGCAGATACGCAGTATTTT. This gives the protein CASSPLPPSVADTQYF.

The CDR3 nucleotides are TGTGCCAGCAGTCCCGGGACTAGCGGGAGGGCCTACAATGAGCAGTTCTTC. It yields the protein CASSPGTSGRAYNEQFF. The chain carries TRBV27 and TRBJ2-1; 16 positions match TRBD2. CDR1 and CDR2 from the germline V gene are MNHEY and SMNVEV (reference sequence). With V trimmed by 5 bases and J by 2 bases, 3 bases remained unmatched. This CDR3 region has 17 residues.

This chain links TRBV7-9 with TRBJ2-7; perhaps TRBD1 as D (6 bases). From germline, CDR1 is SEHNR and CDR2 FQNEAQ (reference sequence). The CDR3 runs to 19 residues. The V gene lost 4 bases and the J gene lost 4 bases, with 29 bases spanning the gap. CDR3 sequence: CASSSNRDNLPLNSYEQYF. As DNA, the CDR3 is TGTGCCAGCAGCTCGAACAGGGACAACCTTCCTTTAAATTCTTACGAGCAGTACTTC.

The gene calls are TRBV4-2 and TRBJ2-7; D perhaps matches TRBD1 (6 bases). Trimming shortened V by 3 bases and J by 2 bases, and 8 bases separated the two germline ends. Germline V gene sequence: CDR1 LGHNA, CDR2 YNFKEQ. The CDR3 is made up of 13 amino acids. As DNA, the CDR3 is TGTGCCAGCAGCCACGACAGGACCTACGAGCAGTACTTC. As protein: CASSHDRTYEQYF.

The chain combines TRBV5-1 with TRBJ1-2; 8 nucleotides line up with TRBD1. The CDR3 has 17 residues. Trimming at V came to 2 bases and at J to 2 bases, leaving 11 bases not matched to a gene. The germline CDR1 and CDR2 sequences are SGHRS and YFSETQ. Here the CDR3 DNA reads TGCGCCAGCAGCTTCTTGGGAAGACAGGGGAGGAACTATGGCTACACCTTC. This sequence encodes CASSFLGRQGRNYGYTF.